A single sample gave rise to the 25 T cell receptor beta chains below, sequenced in a study of OX40 agonist ivuxolimab in advanced cancers. Clones were read by immunoSEQ multiplex PCR, and TCRdb kept only the in-frame ones, dropping some. This table holds under 80,000 clones, about 92% found once. The sample consisted of CD4+ or CD8+ T cells sorted from blood, taken in a trial of the OX40 agonist ivuxolimab. These receptors originate from an adult with an advanced solid tumor such as melanoma, head and neck, liver or kidney cancer.

V is TRBV13 and J is TRBJ2-1, with 8 nucleotides matching TRBD2. Germline CDR1 reads PRHDT; CDR2 reads FYEKMQ (reference sequence). V shed 4 bases, J shed 8 bases, and the junction held 13 bases outside the gene matches. CDR3 size: 16 residues. CDR3 sequence (DNA): TGTGCCAGCAGCTCCTTGGGGAGCGGGGGAATCGATGAGCAGTTCTTC. It is translated as CASSSLGSGGIDEQFF.

In this sample, this clone turned up once. The DNA for the CDR3 is TGTGCCAGCAGCCTGATTTTCTCCAGGCAGGGCGGGTATGGCTACACCTTC. Translated: CASSLIFSRQGGYGYTF. V is TRBV27 and J is TRBJ1-2; weak D call: TRBD1 (5 bases). The CDR3 extends over 17 amino acids. Looked up from germline, CDR1 is MNHEY and CDR2 is SMNVEV (reference sequence). V was trimmed by 6 bases and J by 5 bases, leaving 25 bases between them.

The chain has TRBV10-3 and TRBJ2-5, with 12 bases fitting TRBD2. V shed 9 bases, J shed 0 bases, and the junction held 8 bases outside the gene matches. Germline lookup yields CDR1 ENHRY and CDR2 SYGVKD. This CDR3 spans 16 amino acids. CDR3 protein: CAIGLAGGQNQETQYF. CDR3 DNA: TGTGCCATTGGCCTAGCGGGGGGGCAGAACCAAGAGACCCAGTACTTC.

The chain is built from TRBV6-5 and TRBJ2-7, with D perhaps TRBD1 or TRBD2 (6 bases each). Trimming took off 8 bases at V and 5 bases at J, with 19 bases between the two ends. The CDR3 is 14 amino acids. Germline V gene lookup returns CDR1 MNHEY and CDR2 SVGAGI. CDR3 nucleotides: TGTGCCAGCCTTCCCTTGAGGGGGGCCCACGAGCAGTACTTC. Its translation: CASLPLRGAHEQYF.

This chain uses TRBV19 with TRBJ2-3, with 7 nucleotides matching TRBD1. The CDR3 contains 14 residues. Unmatched junction bases numbered 6, after V lost 4 bases and J lost 5 bases. From germline, CDR1 is LNHDA and CDR2 SQIVND (reference sequence). The DNA of the CDR3 is TGTGCCAGTAGTACCGACAGGGAAGGAGATACGCAGTATTTT. This translates into CASSTDREGDTQYF.

V is TRBV2 and J is TRBJ1-2, with D unresolved. Germline V gives CDR1 SNHLY, CDR2 FYNNEI. There are 13 residues in the CDR3. V lost 6 bases and J 4 bases, leaving 12 bases between the germline ends. This chain's CDR3 is CASSNSGVYGYTF. The CDR3 DNA is TGTGCCAGCAGCAACAGCGGAGTCTATGGCTACACCTTC.

The chain combines TRBV4-1 with TRBJ1-1, with 7 bases fitting TRBD1. This CDR3 region has 14 residues. The germline CDR1 and CDR2 sequences are MGHRA and YSYEKL. J gave up 7 bases and V 2 bases, and 7 bases lay outside the gene matches. CDR3 amino acids: CASSQQEGGYEAFF. CDR3 bases: TGCGCCAGCAGCCAACAGGAAGGGGGCTATGAAGCTTTCTTT.

This sequence joins TRBV2 and TRBJ2-7; 8 positions match TRBD1. V was pared by 6 bases and J by 3 bases, with 10 bases of the junction left unmatched. The CDR3 consists of 15 residues. Germline loops: CDR1 SNHLY, CDR2 FYNNEI. The DNA of the CDR3 is TGTGCCAGCAGGCAAGACAGGGGAATAGGCTACGAGCAGTACTTC. Amino acid sequence: CASRQDRGIGYEQYF.

The V gene is TRBV6-1, the J gene TRBJ2-7; 7 positions agree with TRBD1. This CDR3 is 14 amino acids long. CDR1 MNHNS and CDR2 SASEGT come from the germline V gene. Germline trimming cut 3 bases from V and 0 bases from J; bases unmatched to any gene: 2. The CDR3 region is CASSEWDSSYEQYF. Written as DNA, the CDR3 is TGTGCCAGCAGTGAGTGGGACAGCTCCTACGAGCAGTACTTC.

A single count supports this clone. This chain connects TRBV7-3 to TRBJ2-1; 12 positions match TRBD2. The V gene's germline CDR1 is SGHTA and CDR2 FQGTGA. V gave up 2 bases and J gave up 9 bases; unmatched junction bases: 2. The CDR3 sequence is 14 residues long. DNA for the CDR3: TGTGCCAGCAGCTTACTAGCGGGGGGGCTTGAGCAGTTCTTC. Translating gives CASSLLAGGLEQFF.

The chain recombines TRBV7-8 with TRBJ2-1; D perhaps matches TRBD1 (6 bases). From germline, CDR1 is SGHVS and CDR2 FQNEAQ. V lost 7 bases and J lost 10, with 20 bases in between. CDR3 length: 14 amino acids. CDR3 DNA sequence: TGTGCCAGCAAGACAAGACAGGACGCATACGAGCAGTTCTTC. Translation gives CASKTRQDAYEQFF.

Sample share makes this clone medium-sized (0.01 to 0.1%). This chain joins TRBV5-1 and TRBJ2-5; no firm D call. CDR1 and CDR2 from the germline V gene are SGHRS and YFSETQ. The CDR3 covers 14 residues. V was pared by 0 bases and J by 4 bases, with 10 bases between. The CDR3 loop reads CASSLAPTLETQYF. DNA for the CDR3: TGCGCCAGCAGCTTGGCCCCCACATTAGAGACCCAGTACTTC.

This clone was counted a single time. The rearrangement links TRBV19 to TRBJ2-1; 7 bases are shared with TRBD1. The CDR3 has 15 residues. Germline CDR1 and CDR2: LNHDA and SQIVND (reference sequence). V lost 3 bases to trimming and J lost 0 bases; unmatched junction nucleotides: 2. This CDR3 is CASSIGDSSYNEQFF. CDR3 DNA: TGTGCCAGTAGTATTGGGGACAGCTCCTACAATGAGCAGTTCTTC.

The chain has TRBV13 and TRBJ1-2; a weak D match, TRBD1 (5 bases). V was cut by 1 base and J by 7 bases, with 13 bases left in between. This CDR3 has 14 amino acids. CDR1 and CDR2 (germline): PRHDT, FYEKMQ (reference sequence). The CDR3 sequence: CASSLVRDPSGYTF. CDR3 DNA: TGTGCCAGCAGCTTAGTCAGGGATCCCTCTGGCTACACCTTC. The whole variable domain, filled in from reference TRBV13 and TRBJ1-2, reads AAGVIQSPRHLIKEKRETATLKCYPIPRHDTVYWYQQGPGQDPQFLISFYEKMQSDKGSIPDRFSAQQFSDYHSELNMSSLELGDSALYFCASSLVRDPSGYTFGSGTRLTVV.

The chain carries TRBV6-6 and TRBJ2-7; D not certain. Germline values: CDR1 MNHNY, CDR2 SVGAGI (reference sequence). The CDR3 is made up of 16 amino acids. Between the trimmed V and J ends, which lost 6 bases and 4 bases, there was a span of 22 bases. The CDR3 region is CASSLLDVSTQYEQYF. DNA for the CDR3: TGTGCCAGCAGCCTACTCGACGTGTCCACCCAATACGAGCAGTACTTC.

This clone was seen a single time. V gene TRBV12-2 combines with J gene TRBJ1-5; TRBD1 reflects the table's D call only, with no check against the DNA. TRBV12-2 is assigned pseudogene status. The CDR3 covers 21 residues. The CDR3 loop is CASRLWGPDRGPLYSNQPQHF. The CDR3 DNA is TGTGCAAGTCGGCTGTGGGGCCCGGACAGGGGGCCCCTTTATAGCAATCAGCCCCAGCATTTT.

V gene TRBV6-6 combines with J gene TRBJ2-7; D not resolved. This CDR3 is 13 amino acids long. V shed 4 bases and J shed 0 bases, with 7 bases lying between them. The germline V gene has CDR1 MNHNY and CDR2 SVGAGI (reference sequence). CDR3 in amino acids: CASSWQVSYEQYF. The CDR3 DNA reads as TGTGCCAGCAGTTGGCAGGTCTCCTACGAGCAGTACTTC.

The rearrangement joins TRBV5-5 to TRBJ1-2; D is undetermined. The CDR3 covers 11 residues. The germline gives CDR1 SGHKS, CDR2 YYEKEE (reference sequence). With 3 bases removed from V and 14 bases from J, the gap between germline ends came to 14 bases. The CDR3 bases are TGTGCCAGCAGCTCTGAGGGTTCGGGAACCTTC. It specifies CASSSEGSGTF.

V gene TRBV19 combines with J gene TRBJ1-1; TRBD1 matches at 7 bases. V was clipped by 1 base and J by 5 bases; unmatched bases: 7. This CDR3 region has 15 residues. The germline V gene has CDR1 LNHDA and CDR2 SQIVND (reference sequence). The CDR3 region has the DNA TGTGCCAGTAGTATAGCGGAGGGGGCGGGGACTGAAGCTTTCTTT. Encoded protein: CASSIAEGAGTEAFF.

The chain joins TRBV9 to TRBJ1-5; no firm D call. The ends were cut back, 0 bases at V and 0 bases at J, with 7 bases in the middle. The V gene's germline CDR1 is SGDLS and CDR2 YYNGEE. This CDR3 has 15 residues. The CDR3, as DNA: TGTGCCAGCAGCGTAGGGGTCTATAGCAATCAGCCCCAGCATTTT. This encodes CASSVGVYSNQPQHF.

The chain joins TRBV7-9 to TRBJ2-7; 7 nucleotides line up with TRBD1. CDR1 is SEHNR and CDR2 is FQNEAQ in the germline V gene (reference sequence). CDR3 length: 17 amino acids. Trimming removed 2 bases from V and 3 bases from J; junction bases left unmatched: 13. The CDR3 loop is CASSLSPGTASDYEQYF. The CDR3 DNA is TGTGCCAGCAGCTTATCCCCCGGGACAGCCTCGGACTACGAGCAGTACTTC.

The V and J genes are TRBV10-1 and TRBJ2-3; D remains ambiguous. Germline CDR1 is WNHNN and CDR2 is SYGVQD (reference sequence). Trimming pared 4 bases from V and 2 bases from J, leaving 13 bases between. The CDR3 is 15 amino acids. The CDR3 coding sequence is TGCGCCAGCAGTGTCGGCGCGGACCCCACAGATACGCAGTATTTT. Protein sequence: CASSVGADPTDTQYF.

This chain connects TRBV19 to TRBJ1-3; 7 bases are shared with TRBD1. The length of the CDR3 is 15 residues. Germline values: CDR1 LNHDA, CDR2 SQIVND (reference sequence). J was trimmed by 0 bases and V by 7 bases; bases with no gene match: 6. For the CDR3, the DNA is TGTGCCAGTACCTCAGGGGGGTACTCTGGAAACACCATATATTTT. Translation gives CASTSGGYSGNTIYF.

The chain couples TRBV10-3 to TRBJ1-1, with 7 bases aligning to TRBD1. This CDR3 region has 17 residues. Germline assignment: CDR1 ENHRY and CDR2 SYGVKD. V lost 2 bases, J lost 5 bases, and 14 bases stayed unmatched. The CDR3 sequence is CAISEPPGQRRETEAFF. CDR3 DNA sequence: TGTGCCATCAGTGAGCCTCCGGGACAGAGGAGAGAAACTGAAGCTTTCTTT.

The chain has TRBV5-6 and TRBJ2-1; possible D gene TRBD1, 5 bases. Per germline, CDR1 SGHDT and CDR2 YYEEEE. V gave up 6 bases and J gave up 5 bases, with 15 bases separating them. The CDR3 covers 14 residues. The CDR3 region is CASNRLSTDNEQFF. DNA for the CDR3: TGTGCCAGCAATCGCCTTTCGACAGACAATGAGCAGTTCTTC.